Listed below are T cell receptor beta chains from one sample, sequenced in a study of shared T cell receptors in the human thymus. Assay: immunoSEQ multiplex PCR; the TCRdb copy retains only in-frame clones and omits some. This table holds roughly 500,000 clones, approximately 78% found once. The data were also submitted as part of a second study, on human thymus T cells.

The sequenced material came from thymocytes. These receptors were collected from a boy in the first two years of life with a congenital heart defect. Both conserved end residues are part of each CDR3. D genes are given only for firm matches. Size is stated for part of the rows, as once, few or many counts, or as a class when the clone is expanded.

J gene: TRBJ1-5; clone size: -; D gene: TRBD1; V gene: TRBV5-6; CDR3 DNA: TGTGCCAGCAGCTTGCGGGGGCAGGGGGTCGGAAATCAGCCCCAGCATTTT; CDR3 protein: CASSLRGQGVGNQPQHF
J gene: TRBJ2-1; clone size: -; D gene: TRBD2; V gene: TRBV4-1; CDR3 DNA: TGCGCCAGCAGCCAAGTCCGAGCGGGAGAGGTCACAACCTACAATGAGCAGTTCTTC; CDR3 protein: CASSQVRAGEVTTYNEQFF
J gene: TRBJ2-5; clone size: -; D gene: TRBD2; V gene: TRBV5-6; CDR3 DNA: TGTGCCAGCAGCGCGGGACTAGCAGACCAAGAGACCCAGTACTTC; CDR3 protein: CASSAGLADQETQYF
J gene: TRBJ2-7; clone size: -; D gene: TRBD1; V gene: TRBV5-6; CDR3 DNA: TGTGCCAGCAGCTTGGTCCCGACAGGGGGGTCCTACGAGCAGTACTTC; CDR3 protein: CASSLVPTGGSYEQYF
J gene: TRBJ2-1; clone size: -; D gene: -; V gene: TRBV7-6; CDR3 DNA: TGTGCCAGCAGCCCCTCCCAGCGGGTTGACAATGAGCAGTTCTTC; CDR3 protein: CASSPSQRVDNEQFF
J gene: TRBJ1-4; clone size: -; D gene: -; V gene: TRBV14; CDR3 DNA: TGTGCCAGCGGCCTAACAGGGCTTAATGAAAAACTGTTTTTT; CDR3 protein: CASGLTGLNEKLFF
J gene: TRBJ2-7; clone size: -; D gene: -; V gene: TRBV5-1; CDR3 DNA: TGCGCCAGCAGGGAGGGGGACTATCCCACCGCTAAGCCATACGAGCAGTACTTC; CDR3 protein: CASREGDYPTAKPYEQYF
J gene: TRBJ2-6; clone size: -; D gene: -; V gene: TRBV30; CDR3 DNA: TGTGCCTGGAGTGTACTGCGCTCCTGTGAAGGGGCCAACGTCCTGACTTTC; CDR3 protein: CAWSVLRSCEGANVLTF
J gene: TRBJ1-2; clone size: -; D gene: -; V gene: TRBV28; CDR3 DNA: TGTGCCAGCAGTTTTTGTGGGGCCTCTAACTATGGCTACACCTTC; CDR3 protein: CASSFCGASNYGYTF
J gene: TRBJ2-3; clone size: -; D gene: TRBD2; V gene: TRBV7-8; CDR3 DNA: TGTGCCAGCAGCTTAGCCGCGGGAGGCCCGTTCACAGATACGCAGTATTTT; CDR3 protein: CASSLAAGGPFTDTQYF
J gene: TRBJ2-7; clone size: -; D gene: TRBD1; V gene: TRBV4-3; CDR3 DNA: TGCGCCAGCAGCCAATCACCCCCTAGGGACAGGGTAAACGAGCAGTACTTC; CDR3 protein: CASSQSPPRDRVNEQYF
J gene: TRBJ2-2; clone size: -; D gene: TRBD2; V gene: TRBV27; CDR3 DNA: TGTGCCAGCAGAGAAACCCCGGGACTAGCGGGAGTCACCGGGGAGCTGTTTTTT; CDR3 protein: CASRETPGLAGVTGELFF
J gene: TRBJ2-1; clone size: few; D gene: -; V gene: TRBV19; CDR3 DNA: TGTGCCAGTAGTGTCCCTAGCAGGTCTACATGGGAGCAGTTCTTC; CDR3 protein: CASSVPSRSTWEQFF
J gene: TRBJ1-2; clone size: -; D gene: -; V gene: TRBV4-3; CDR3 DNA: TGCGCCAGCAGCCAAGGCCCAGGGGCCCACTATGGCTACACCTTC; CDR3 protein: CASSQGPGAHYGYTF
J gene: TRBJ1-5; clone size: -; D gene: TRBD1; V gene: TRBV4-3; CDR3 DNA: TGCGCCAGCAGCCAAGATTTGACAGGGAGCCCCTCTAGTCAGCCCCAGCATTTT; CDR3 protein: CASSQDLTGSPSSQPQHF
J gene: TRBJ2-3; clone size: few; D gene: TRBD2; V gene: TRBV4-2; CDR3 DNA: TGTGCCAGCAGCCCAGGGACTAGCGGCACAGATACGCAGTATTTT; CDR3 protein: CASSPGTSGTDTQYF
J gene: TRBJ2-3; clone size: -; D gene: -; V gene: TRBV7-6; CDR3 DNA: TGTGCCAGCAGCCCATACCCCACAGGGTCGAAAAGGGATACGCAGTATTTT; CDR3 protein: CASSPYPTGSKRDTQYF
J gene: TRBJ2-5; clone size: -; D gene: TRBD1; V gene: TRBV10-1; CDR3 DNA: TGCGCCAGCAGTGCATCGGACAGGGGGCGGGAGACCCAGTACTTC; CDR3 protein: CASSASDRGRETQYF
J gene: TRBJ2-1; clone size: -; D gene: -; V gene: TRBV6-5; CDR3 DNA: TGTGCCAGCAGTATAGTAGGGGACAATGAGCAGTTCTTC; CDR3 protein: CASSIVGDNEQFF
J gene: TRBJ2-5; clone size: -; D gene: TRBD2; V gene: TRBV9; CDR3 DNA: TGTGCCAGCAGCGTTGATAGCGGGAGGGCCCGGGAGACCCAGTACTTC; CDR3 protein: CASSVDSGRARETQYF
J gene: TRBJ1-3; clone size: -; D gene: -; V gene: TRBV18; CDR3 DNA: TGTGCCAGCTCACCACATTGGGGGACTTCGGGAAACACCATATATTTT; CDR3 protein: CASSPHWGTSGNTIYF
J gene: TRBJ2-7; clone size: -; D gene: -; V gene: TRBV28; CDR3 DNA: TGTGCCAGCAGTTTATGGACAGGCCCCAGATACGAGCAGTACTTC; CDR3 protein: CASSLWTGPRYEQYF
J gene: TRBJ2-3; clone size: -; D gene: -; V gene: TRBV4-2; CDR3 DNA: TGTGCCAGCAGCCAGAGGGGGAAGACGGATACGCAGTATTTT; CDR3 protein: CASSQRGKTDTQYF
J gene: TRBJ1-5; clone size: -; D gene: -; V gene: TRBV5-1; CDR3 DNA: TGCGCCAGCAGCCCGGGTGGGTGCAATCAGCCCCAGCATTTT; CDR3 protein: CASSPGGCNQPQHF
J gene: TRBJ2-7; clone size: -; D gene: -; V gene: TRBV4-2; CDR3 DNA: TGTGCCAGCAGCCAAGGAGGAGGGGGGACAGTCCACGAGCAGTACTTC; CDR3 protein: CASSQGGGGTVHEQYF
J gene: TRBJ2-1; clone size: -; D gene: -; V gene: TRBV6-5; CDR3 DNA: TGTGCCAGCAGTTACCCCGGGAGTCTAAATGAGCAGTTCTTC; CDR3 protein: CASSYPGSLNEQFF
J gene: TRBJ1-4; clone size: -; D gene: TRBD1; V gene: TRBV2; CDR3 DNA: TGTGCCAGCAGTGAATTTCATGTGGTGAGGGGACAGGGGCGTGAAAAACTGTTTTTT; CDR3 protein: CASSEFHVVRGQGREKLFF
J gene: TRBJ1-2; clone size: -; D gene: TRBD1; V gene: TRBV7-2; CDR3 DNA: TGTGCCAGCAGCTTAGCGCCCACCGAAGGACAGGGTCATGGCTACACCTTC; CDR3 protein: CASSLAPTEGQGHGYTF
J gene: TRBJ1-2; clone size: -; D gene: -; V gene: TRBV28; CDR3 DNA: TGTGCCAGCAGTGTGATTCTCAGGGGAGGGAACTATGGCTACACCTTC; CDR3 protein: CASSVILRGGNYGYTF
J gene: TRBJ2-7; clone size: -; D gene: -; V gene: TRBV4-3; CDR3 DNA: TGCGCCAGCAGCCAAGATCGGGAGTTCTACGAGCAGTACTTC; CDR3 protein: CASSQDREFYEQYF
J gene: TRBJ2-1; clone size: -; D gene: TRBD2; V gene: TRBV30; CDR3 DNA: TGTGCCTGGAGTCCCTTAGCGGGAGAGTGTAATGAGCAGTTCTTC; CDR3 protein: CAWSPLAGECNEQFF
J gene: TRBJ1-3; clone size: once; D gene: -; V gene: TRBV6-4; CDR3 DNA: TGTGCCAGCAGCCCAACAAGTAACTCTGGAAACACCATATATTTT; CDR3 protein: CASSPTSNSGNTIYF
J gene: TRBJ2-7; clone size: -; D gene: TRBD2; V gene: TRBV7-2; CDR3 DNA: TGTGCCAGCAGCGAAGGGACTAGCGGGAGGAGGGGCCTAGTCGAGCAGTACTTC; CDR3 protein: CASSEGTSGRRGLVEQYF
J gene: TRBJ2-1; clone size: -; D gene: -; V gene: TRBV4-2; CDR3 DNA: TGTGCCAGCAGCCAAGAGGCGCGGCAATGGAGGGAGAATGAGCAGTTCTTC; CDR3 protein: CASSQEARQWRENEQFF
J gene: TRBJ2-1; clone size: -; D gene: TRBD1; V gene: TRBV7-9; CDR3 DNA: TGTGCCAGCAGCTCAAGACAGGGGGATTACAATGAGCAGTTCTTC; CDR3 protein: CASSSRQGDYNEQFF
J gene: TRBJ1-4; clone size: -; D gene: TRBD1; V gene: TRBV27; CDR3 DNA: TGTGCCAGCAGTTTCGGGGGACAGGGCGCGAGGGATGAAAAACTGTTTTTT; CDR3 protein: CASSFGGQGARDEKLFF
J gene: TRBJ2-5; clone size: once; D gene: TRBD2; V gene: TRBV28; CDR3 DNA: TGTGCCAGCAGTTTATGCGGGACTAGCGGGAGTGGGGAAGAGACCCAGTACTTC; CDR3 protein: CASSLCGTSGSGEETQYF
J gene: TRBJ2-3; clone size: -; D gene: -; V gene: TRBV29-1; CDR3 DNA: TGCAGCGTTGGGGGGGTGGGGGGACGCACAGATACGCAGTATTTT; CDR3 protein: CSVGGVGGRTDTQYF
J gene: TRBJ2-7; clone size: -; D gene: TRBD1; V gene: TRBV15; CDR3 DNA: TGTGCCACCAGCTCTCGAAAAAGGGACAGCCACCCCTACGAGCAGTACTTC; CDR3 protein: CATSSRKRDSHPYEQYF
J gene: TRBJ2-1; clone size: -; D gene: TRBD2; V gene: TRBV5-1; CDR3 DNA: TGCGCCAGCTCCTTCCCGGGGACTAGCGGGAGGCCCCACAATGAGCAGTTCTTC; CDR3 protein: CASSFPGTSGRPHNEQFF
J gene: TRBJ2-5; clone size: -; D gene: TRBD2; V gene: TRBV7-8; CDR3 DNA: TGTGCCAGCAGCATAAAGGCTAGCGGGAGGCAAGAGACCCAGTACTTC; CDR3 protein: CASSIKASGRQETQYF
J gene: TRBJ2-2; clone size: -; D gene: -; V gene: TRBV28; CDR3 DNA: TGTGCCAGCAGTTTAGACCCAGGGGGAGGCACCGGGGAGCTGTTTTTT; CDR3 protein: CASSLDPGGGTGELFF
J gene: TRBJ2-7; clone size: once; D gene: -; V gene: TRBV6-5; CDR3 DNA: TGTGCCAGCAGTCGCCTGACTAGGACCCCGTACGAGCAGTACTTC; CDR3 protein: CASSRLTRTPYEQYF
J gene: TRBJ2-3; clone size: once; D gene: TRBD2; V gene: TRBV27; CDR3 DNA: TGTGCCAGCAGTTCAGCGGGGGCCCCTACAGATACGCAGTATTTT; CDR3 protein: CASSSAGAPTDTQYF
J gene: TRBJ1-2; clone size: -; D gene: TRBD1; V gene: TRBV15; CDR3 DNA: TGTGCCACCAGCAGAGAGGGGACAGGGAACTATGGCTACACCTTC; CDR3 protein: CATSREGTGNYGYTF
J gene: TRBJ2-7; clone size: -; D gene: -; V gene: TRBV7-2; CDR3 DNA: TGTGCCAGCAGCCTACCCTTCGTCGTCTCCGAGCAGTACTTC; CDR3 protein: CASSLPFVVSEQYF
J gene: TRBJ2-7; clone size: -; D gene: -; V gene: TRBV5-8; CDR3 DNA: TGTGCCAGCGTAATGGAGCAGTACTTC; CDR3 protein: CASVMEQYF
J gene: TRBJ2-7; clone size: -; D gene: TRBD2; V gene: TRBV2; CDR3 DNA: TGTGCCAGCAGTGAAAGAACTAGGGAGGGCGGGAGGCCCCCCTACGAGCAGTACTTC; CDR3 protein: CASSERTREGGRPPYEQYF
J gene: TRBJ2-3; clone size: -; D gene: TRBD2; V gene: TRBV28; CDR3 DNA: TGTGCCAGCAGCCCCGGGACTAGCGGGGACAGCACAGATACGCAGTATTTT; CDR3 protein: CASSPGTSGDSTDTQYF
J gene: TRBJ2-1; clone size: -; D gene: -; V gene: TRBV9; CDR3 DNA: TGTGCCAGCAGCGAGGGGTGGGAGCAGTTCTTC; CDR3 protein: CASSEGWEQFF
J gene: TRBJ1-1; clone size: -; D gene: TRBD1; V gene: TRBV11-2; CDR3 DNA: TGTGCCAGCAGCGAACAGGACAGGGGGATGGCTGAAGCTTTCTTT; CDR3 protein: CASSEQDRGMAEAFF
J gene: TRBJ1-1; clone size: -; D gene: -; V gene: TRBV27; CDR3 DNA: TGTGCCAGCAGTTCCATCCCCCGGGACATAAATTCAGCTGAAGCTTTCTTT; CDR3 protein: CASSSIPRDINSAEAFF
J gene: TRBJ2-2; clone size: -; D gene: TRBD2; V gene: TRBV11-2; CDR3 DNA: TGTGCCAGCAGCTTAAGGCGGGAGGGCTCCAGGGCCGGGGAGCTGTTTTTT; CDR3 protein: CASSLRREGSRAGELFF
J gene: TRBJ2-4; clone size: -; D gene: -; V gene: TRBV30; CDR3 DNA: TGTGCCTGGAGTCCTAGCCCTCTAGCCAAAAACATTCAGTACTTC; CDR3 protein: CAWSPSPLAKNIQYF
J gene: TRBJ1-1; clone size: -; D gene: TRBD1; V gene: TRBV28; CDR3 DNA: TGTGCCAGCAGTTTGGGGGGACAGGCTGAAGCTTTCTTT; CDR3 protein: CASSLGGQAEAFF
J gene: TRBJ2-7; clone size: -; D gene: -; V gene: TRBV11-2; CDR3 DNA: TGTGCCAGCAGCTTAGTAGCCCCTTGGGAGGAGCAGTACTTC; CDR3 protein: CASSLVAPWEEQYF
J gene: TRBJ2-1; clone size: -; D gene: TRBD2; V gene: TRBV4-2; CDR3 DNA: TGTGCCAGCAGCCAAGTGGGTGGGGCTAGCGGGAGTCCCAATGAGCAGTTCTTC; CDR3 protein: CASSQVGGASGSPNEQFF
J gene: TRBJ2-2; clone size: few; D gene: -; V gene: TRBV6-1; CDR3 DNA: TGTGCCAGCAGTGGGTCCCGAAGAGAGGGAAGAATGGCCGGGGAGCTGTTTTTT; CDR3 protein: CASSGSRREGRMAGELFF
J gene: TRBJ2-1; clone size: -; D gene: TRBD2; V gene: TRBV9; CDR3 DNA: TGTGCCAGCAGCGGACTAGCGGGGGACTACAATGAGCAGTTCTTC; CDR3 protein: CASSGLAGDYNEQFF